This T cell receptor (beta chain) is drawn from a study of graft-versus-host responses after intestinal transplantation. Data came from immunoSEQ multiplex PCR; TCRdb stores just in-frame clones and leaves some out. The sample comprises 65,000 to 85,000 clones, around 86% of which are singletons, and 8% rests with the top ten. As to this clone: Its antigen is unknown.

The sequence was collected from a human donor who was the organ donor for an intestinal transplant. The sequences come from unstimulated CD8+ T cells sorted from spleen or lymph node cells, collected before transplant.

The CDR3 nucleotides are TGCGCCAGCAGCCAAGAATGGTTCGGGGGGCACAATGAGCAGTTCTTC. This sequence encodes CASSQEWFGGHNEQFF. This sequence joins TRBV4-1 and TRBJ2-1; D perhaps matches TRBD2 (7 bases). The CDR3 totals 16 residues. V dropped 0 bases and J dropped 5 bases, with 14 bases sitting between them. Germline assignment: CDR1 MGHRA and CDR2 YSYEKL.